These 7 T cell receptor beta chains originate from one sample sequenced in a study of cytomegalovirus exposure and HLA in healthy donors. The primer mix had 60 Vbeta and 13 Jbeta primers. Profiling relied on immunoSEQ multiplex PCR, and the TCRdb table lists in-frame clones only, not all of them. The sample yields approximately 86,000 clones, less than 85% seen once. The sequencing sample was made of PBMCs. The receptor source for this set is a man in his forties or fifties in good health and CMV-seropositive.

CDR3 amino acids: CASSLKSSGGLSTDTQYF. Here the CDR3 DNA reads TGCGCCAGCAGCTTGAAGTCTAGCGGGGGCCTTAGCACAGATACGCAGTATTTT. This chain joins TRBV5-1 and TRBJ2-3; 10 bases match TRBD2. With 1 base clipped from V and 0 bases from J, the junction kept 8 bases outside the gene matches. Germline lookup yields CDR1 SGHRS and CDR2 YFSETQ. This CDR3 is 18 amino acids long. Full variable domain (rest looked up from reference TRBV5-1 and TRBJ2-3): KAGVTQTPRYLIKTRGQQVTLSCSPISGHRSVSWYQQTPGQGLQFLFEYFSETQRNKGNFPGRFSGRQFSNSRSEMNVSTLELGDSALYLCASSLKSSGGLSTDTQYFGPGTRLTVL.

J is TRBJ1-3 and V is TRBV28; 9 bases agree with TRBD1. The CDR3 covers 16 residues. J gave up 4 bases and V 3 bases, and 7 bases lay outside the gene matches. Germline CDR1 and CDR2: MDHEN and SYDVKM. CDR3 coding DNA: TGTGCCAGCAGTTTGTACGGGACAGGGCTAGGAAACACCATATATTTT. Translation gives CASSLYGTGLGNTIYF.

This clone was detected only once. The chain uses TRBV28 and TRBJ2-5, with 7 bases matching TRBD2. The end of the DNA fits TRBJ2-7 better, so the J call may be wrong. Germline V gives CDR1 MDHEN, CDR2 SYDVKM. The CDR3 loop spans 17 amino acids. CDR3 residues: CASSSTLSRGDLYEQYF. CDR3 in DNA: TGTGCCAGCAGTTCCACCCTCTCCCGGGGGGATCTCTACGAGCAGTACTTC.

This chain uses TRBV18 with TRBJ2-5, with D possibly TRBD2 on 6 matching bases. Trimming stripped 6 bases from V and 5 bases from J, with 13 bases between. There are 13 residues in the CDR3. The germline V gene has CDR1 KGHSH and CDR2 LQKENI. The CDR3 protein is CASSLFRGETQYF. In DNA form, the CDR3 reads TGTGCCAGCTCCCTATTTCGGGGGGAGACCCAGTACTTC.

This sequence joins TRBV19 and TRBJ2-1; the D gene is possibly TRBD2 (6 bases). Germline V gene lookup returns CDR1 LNHDA and CDR2 SQIVND (reference sequence). The CDR3 contains 13 residues. Between the trimmed V and J ends, which lost 7 bases and 4 bases, there was a span of 11 bases. The CDR3 loop reads CASMGLSYNEQFF. The CDR3 DNA reads as TGTGCCAGTATGGGACTGTCGTACAATGAGCAGTTCTTC.

V usage is TRBV27 and J usage is TRBJ2-6; 8 bases are shared with TRBD1. From germline, CDR1 is MNHEY and CDR2 SMNVEV (reference sequence). The CDR3 covers 19 residues. Trimming cost V 3 bases and J 0 bases; bases outside gene matches: 10. DNA of the CDR3: TGTGCCAGCAGTTTCCTTACGACAGGGGAGCTCTCTGGGGCCAACGTCCTGACTTTC. Protein product: CASSFLTTGELSGANVLTF.

This clone was detected only a few times. V usage is TRBV19 and J usage is TRBJ2-1, with 11 bases fitting TRBD1. Per germline, CDR1 LNHDA and CDR2 SQIVND (reference sequence). V lost 2 bases to trimming and J lost 7 bases; unmatched junction nucleotides: 4. This CDR3 is 15 amino acids long. The CDR3, as DNA: TGTGCCAGTAGTATACAGGACAGGGGGCCTAATGAGCAGTTCTTC. Translation: CASSIQDRGPNEQFF.